This T cell receptor beta chain was captured in a study of CD8+ T cells in alopecia areata. Overall study results and limits: It was less clear whether patients shared TCRs than it was in mice, possibly because of HLA. Greater clonality was observed in lesional scalp samples, especially alopecia totalis/universalis, versus normal scalp.

Germline CDR1 is GTSNPN and CDR2 is SVGIG (reference sequence). V was cut by 1 base and J by 2 bases, with 15 bases left in between. This CDR3 region has 16 residues. TCR sequencing used cDNA made by reverse transcription of extracted RNA. The assay was immunoSEQ multiplex PCR, and TCRdb's table has in-frame clones only and misses some. Of tens of thousands of clones listed, 62% are singletons. About this clone: The antigen remains undetermined.

The study team obtained lesional scalp punch biopsies and peripheral blood from alopecia areata patients. PBMCs, the starting material, were the source of sorted CD4+ and CD8+ T cells. Specimen: NKG2D-high CD8+ T cells sorted from blood. The sequence came from a human donor with alopecia areata. The chain recombines TRBV30 with TRBJ2-1; maybe TRBD1 (6 bases). The CDR3 spells CAWSEPNRDPYNEQFF. Here the CDR3 DNA reads TGTGCCTGGAGTGAACCTAACAGGGACCCCTACAATGAGCAGTTCTTC.